These 7 T cell receptor beta chains were all obtained from the same sample, sequenced in a study of CD8+ T cells in alopecia areata. Following extraction, RNA underwent reverse transcription to cDNA, which served as the sequencing template. Clones were read by immunoSEQ multiplex PCR, and TCRdb kept only the in-frame ones, dropping some. The repertoire holds about 130,000 clones, with less than 70% as singletons. Treatment of the sample: oral pan-JAK inhibitor, 5-10 mg twice daily. The source material was CD8+ T cells sorted from blood, sampled at week 4, from a patient treated with tofacitinib. These receptor sequences come from a human donor with alopecia areata.

The sample holds a few counts of this clone. V is TRBV29-1 and J is TRBJ2-7; TRBD2 matches 7 bases. Germline CDR1 and CDR2: SQVTM and ANQGSEA. The CDR3 is made up of 13 amino acids. With 4 bases clipped from V and 4 bases from J, the junction kept 7 bases outside the gene matches. As DNA, the CDR3 is TGCAGCGTTGTAGCGGGCGGCCCGTACGAGCAGTACTTC. This encodes CSVVAGGPYEQYF.

The genes are TRBV27 and TRBJ2-3; TRBD2 matches 12 bases. The V gene end was trimmed by 4 bases and the J gene end by 2 bases; junction bases not matched to a gene: 4. Germline V gene data show CDR1 as MNHEY and CDR2 as SMNVEV (reference sequence). This CDR3 comprises 16 residues. This chain's CDR3 is CASSSRTSGDTDTQYF. The CDR3 DNA follows: TGTGCCAGCAGTTCCAGGACTAGCGGGGACACAGATACGCAGTATTTT.

This clone was counted once. This rearrangement joins TRBV6-5 to TRBJ1-6, with 9 bases matching TRBD1. The ends lost 6 bases at V and 2 bases at J; junction bases unmatched: 2. Germline-derived CDR1 and CDR2 are MNHEY and SVGAGI. The CDR3 has 15 amino acids. The CDR3 bases are TGTGCCAGCAGCCGGGACAGGGCCTATAATTCACCCCTCCACTTT. Translating it yields CASSRDRAYNSPLHF.

The V gene is TRBV29-1, the J gene TRBJ2-5; D perhaps matches TRBD1 (6 bases). TRBJ2-7 explains the end of the DNA better; the J call may be wrong. CDR1 is SQVTM and CDR2 is ANQGSEA in the germline V gene. CDR3 length: 12 residues. The CDR3 DNA is TGCAGCGTTGTGGACAGCTCCTACGAGCAGTACTTC. Amino acids: CSVVDSSYEQYF.

The rearrangement joins TRBV7-8 to TRBJ1-2, with a weak D call TRBD1 (5 bases). The length of the CDR3 is 15 residues. From germline, CDR1 is SGHVS and CDR2 FQNEAQ. Trimming removed 1 base at V and 3 bases at J, with 12 bases between. In DNA form, the CDR3 reads TGTGCCAGCAGCTTAGAACGACAGACAGACTATGGCTACACCTTC. Amino acid sequence: CASSLERQTDYGYTF.

The chain is built from TRBV27 and TRBJ2-7; D not certain. Germline lookup yields CDR1 MNHEY and CDR2 SMNVEV (reference sequence). Trimming stripped 6 bases from V and 2 bases from J, with 14 bases between. The CDR3 contains 14 residues. In DNA, the CDR3 is TGTGCCAGCAGCCATTTACAAAGAACCTACGAGCAGTACTTC. Translating it yields CASSHLQRTYEQYF.

V is TRBV5-1 and J is TRBJ2-3; TRBD2 matches 10 bases. CDR1 SGHRS and CDR2 YFSETQ come from the germline V gene. CDR3 length: 16 residues. Losses at the gene ends were 3 bases for V and 2 bases for J; bases not matched to a gene: 6. CDR3 nucleotide sequence: TGCGCCAGCAGCTCAGTTAGCGGGGGGAACACAGATACGCAGTATTTT. Translating gives CASSSVSGGNTDTQYF.